This T cell receptor (beta chain) appears in the sequencing data of a study of blood T cell repertoires in COVID-19. Germline lookup yields CDR1 SEHNR and CDR2 FQNEAQ (reference sequence). Trimming cost V 1 base and J 8 bases, with 12 bases left between them. CDR3 length: 14 residues. The repertoire was sequenced with immunoSEQ multiplex PCR; TCRdb's copy has only in-frame clones and lacks some. The data hold some 70,000 clones, with approximately 84% observed a single time. What was sequenced was peripheral blood. The chain employs TRBV7-9 and TRBJ2-1; D perhaps matches TRBD1 (6 bases). This clonotype originated in a man aged 45-65 years with COVID-19, enrolled during active disease. Here the CDR3 reads CASSLGQGPDEQFF. The CDR3 nucleotides are TGTGCCAGCAGCTTAGGCCAGGGGCCTGATGAGCAGTTCTTC.